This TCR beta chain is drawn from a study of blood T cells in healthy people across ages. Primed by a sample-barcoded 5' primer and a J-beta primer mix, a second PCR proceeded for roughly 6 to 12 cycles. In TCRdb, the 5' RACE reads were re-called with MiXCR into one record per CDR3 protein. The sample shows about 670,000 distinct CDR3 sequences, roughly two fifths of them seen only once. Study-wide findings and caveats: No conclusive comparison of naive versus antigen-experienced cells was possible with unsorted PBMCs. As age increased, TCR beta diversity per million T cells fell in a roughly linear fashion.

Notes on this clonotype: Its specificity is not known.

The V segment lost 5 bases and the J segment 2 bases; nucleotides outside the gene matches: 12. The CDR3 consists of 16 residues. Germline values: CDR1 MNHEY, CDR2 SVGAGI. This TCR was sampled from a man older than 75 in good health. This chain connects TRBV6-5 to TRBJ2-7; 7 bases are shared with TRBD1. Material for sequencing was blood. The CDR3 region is CASSLTPTGKPYEQYF. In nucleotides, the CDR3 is TGTGCCAGCAGTCTTACTCCGACAGGGAAACCCTACGAGCAGTACTTC.